These 25 T cell receptor beta chains were sequenced from one sample in a study of cytomegalovirus exposure and HLA in healthy donors. It was with 60 Vbeta and 13 Jbeta primers that the PCR ran. Profiling relied on immunoSEQ multiplex PCR, and the TCRdb table lists in-frame clones only, not all of them. Of about 83,000 clones in the sample, more than 65% are singletons; the top ten hold approximately 9%. Sequenced sample: PBMCs. The origin of the receptors is a man in his fifties or sixties in good health and CMV-seronegative.

The chain carries TRBV6-5 and TRBJ1-1, with unresolved D. This CDR3 spans 14 amino acids. V lost 7 bases, J lost 1 base, and 13 bases lay in between. Per the germline V gene, CDR1 is MNHEY and CDR2 is SVGAGI. CDR3 bases: TGTGCCAGCATTCCCTTCCAGGCGAACACTGAAGCTTTCTTT. It specifies CASIPFQANTEAFF.

The chain employs TRBV5-1 and TRBJ2-2; D possibly corresponds to TRBD1 (5 bases). With 2 bases removed from V and 2 bases from J, the gap between germline ends came to 10 bases. This CDR3 has 15 residues. CDR1 and CDR2 from the germline V gene are SGHRS and YFSETQ. The CDR3 spells CASSFLQDNTGELFF. CDR3 coding DNA: TGCGCCAGCAGCTTCCTACAGGATAACACCGGGGAGCTGTTTTTT.

Written as DNA, the CDR3 is TGCGCCAGCAGCCCCTTTACCGGGGGAGCAACTAATGAAAAACTGTTTTTT. Encoded protein: CASSPFTGGATNEKLFF. The chain links TRBV4-3 to TRBJ1-4, with a possible D match to TRBD1 (5 bases). Germline CDR1 reads LGHNA; CDR2 reads YSLEER. CDR3 length: 17 residues. Trimming removed 4 bases from V and 0 bases from J, with 15 bases in between.

Only one count was recorded for this clone. The chain recombines TRBV6-1 with TRBJ2-5, with a tentative D call TRBD1 (5 bases). The CDR3 contains 13 residues. In germline, CDR1 is MNHNS, CDR2 SASEGT. V gave up 5 bases and J gave up 2 bases, with 9 bases separating them. The CDR3: CASSIQDQETQYF. The CDR3 nucleotides read TGTGCCAGCAGTATACAGGATCAAGAGACCCAGTACTTC.

The rearrangement links TRBV30 to TRBJ1-2; TRBD1 is a possible D gene (6 bases). V lost 0 bases, J lost 9 bases, and 14 bases lay in between. The CDR3 spans 13 residues. The germline CDR1 and CDR2 sequences are GTSNPN and SVGIG (reference sequence). CDR3 region: CAWSVGGLGSYTF. The CDR3 DNA reads TGTGCCTGGAGTGTAGGGGGATTGGGGAGCTACACCTTC.

The chain joins TRBV13 to TRBJ2-7; 12 nucleotides match TRBD2. Germline lookup yields CDR1 PRHDT and CDR2 FYEKMQ (reference sequence). This CDR3 comprises 14 residues. V lost 3 bases and J lost 12; bases outside the gene matches: 9. This CDR3 is CASSFGTTSGGLYF. The CDR3 bases are TGTGCCAGCAGCTTCGGGACGACTAGCGGGGGCCTGTACTTC.

This clone was seen just once. The gene calls are TRBV5-1 and TRBJ2-3; D not resolved. V was cut by 4 bases and J by 1 base, with 7 bases left in between. The CDR3 totals 13 residues. Germline V gives CDR1 SGHRS, CDR2 YFSETQ. The CDR3 nucleotides are TGCGCCAGCAGCACCGGTGGCACAGATACGCAGTATTTT. The encoded protein is CASSTGGTDTQYF.

This chain links TRBV5-6 with TRBJ2-5; 16 nucleotides match TRBD2. Germline CDR1 and CDR2: SGHDT and YYEEEE. Trimming at V came to 4 bases and at J to 5 bases, leaving 8 bases not matched to a gene. The CDR3 covers 17 residues. The chain's CDR3 is CASSKKGLAGGLETQYF. The CDR3 region has the DNA TGTGCCAGCAGCAAAAAGGGACTAGCGGGGGGGCTTGAGACCCAGTACTTC.

The chain links TRBV30 to TRBJ1-2; D gene ambiguous. The CDR3 contains 13 residues. V dropped 4 bases and J dropped 3 bases, with 12 bases sitting between them. Germline CDR1 is GTSNPN and CDR2 is SVGIG (reference sequence). The CDR3 protein is CAWNVGGDYGYTF. The CDR3, as DNA: TGTGCCTGGAATGTCGGAGGTGACTATGGCTACACCTTC.

J is TRBJ2-1 and V is TRBV13, with a tentative D call TRBD1 (5 bases). Germline CDR1 reads PRHDT; CDR2 reads FYEKMQ (reference sequence). Trimming took 3 bases from V and 4 from J, leaving 16 bases between them. CDR3 size: 16 residues. CDR3 sequence: CASSLAGSQFYNEQFF. Written as DNA, the CDR3 is TGTGCCAGCAGCTTGGCAGGGTCACAATTTTACAATGAGCAGTTCTTC.

The V call is TRBV6-5, the J call TRBJ2-3; weak D call: TRBD2 (6 bases). V gave up 6 bases and J gave up 6 bases, with 16 bases separating them. This CDR3 spans 14 amino acids. Germline CDR1 is MNHEY and CDR2 is SVGAGI. The CDR3 DNA reads TGTGCCAGCAGAGCCGGAGGGGTAGGGGATACGCAGTATTTT. Encoded protein: CASRAGGVGDTQYF.

The chain links TRBV14 to TRBJ2-3, with 10 bases that match TRBD2. The germline CDR1 and CDR2 sequences are SGHDN and FVKESK. CDR3 length: 16 amino acids. The V segment lost 4 bases and the J segment 0 bases; nucleotides outside the gene matches: 4. The DNA of the CDR3 is TGTGCCAGCAGCCGAGCGGGGGGGCTAAGCACAGATACGCAGTATTTT. This translates into CASSRAGGLSTDTQYF.

This clone has a handful of counts. This chain uses TRBV30 with TRBJ2-7; 7 nucleotides match TRBD2. The ends lost 3 bases at V and 4 bases at J; junction bases unmatched: 6. The CDR3 runs 13 residues. Germline CDR1 GTSNPN, CDR2 SVGIG (reference sequence). The CDR3 sequence is CAWRGSGEYEQYF. DNA for the CDR3: TGTGCCTGGAGGGGAAGCGGGGAGTACGAGCAGTACTTC.

This rearrangement joins TRBV6-6 to TRBJ2-5; 15 bases agree with TRBD2. The CDR3 totals 16 residues. V lost 5 bases and J lost 2; bases outside the gene matches: 3. Germline-derived CDR1 and CDR2 are MNHNY and SVGAGI (reference sequence). The CDR3 coding sequence is TGTGCCAGCAGTCTCGGACTAGCGGGGGGGCAAGAGACCCAGTACTTC. Translation gives CASSLGLAGGQETQYF.

This sequence joins TRBV29-1 and TRBJ2-7; 10 nucleotides agree with TRBD2. Germline V CDR1 and CDR2: SQVTM, ANQGSEA. The V gene end was trimmed by 0 bases and the J gene end by 5 bases; junction bases not matched to a gene: 7. The CDR3 length is 15 residues. The CDR3 DNA reads as TGCAGCGTTGAAGATCCGGCTAGCGGGGGCCACGAGCAGTACTTC. Its translation is CSVEDPASGGHEQYF.

This chain joins TRBV19 and TRBJ1-5, with D maybe TRBD1 (6 bases). Trimming pared 5 bases from V and 6 bases from J, leaving 20 bases between. Germline CDR1 LNHDA, CDR2 SQIVND (reference sequence). The CDR3 runs to 16 residues. The CDR3 spells CASSASFTGSGQPQHF. DNA for the CDR3: TGTGCCAGTAGTGCCAGTTTTACAGGGTCGGGTCAGCCCCAGCATTTT.

V and J are TRBV5-1 and TRBJ2-7, with TRBD1 matching 8 bases. There are 13 residues in the CDR3. Germline CDR1 and CDR2: SGHRS and YFSETQ. V trimming: 4 bases; J trimming: 4 bases; junction bases outside the gene matches: 4. The CDR3 DNA follows: TGCGCCAGCAGCGACCAGGGGGCGTACGAGCAGTACTTC. The encoded protein is CASSDQGAYEQYF.

The V and J genes are TRBV7-9 and TRBJ2-7, with a possible D match to TRBD1 (7 bases). Trimming cost V 7 bases and J 2 bases, with 15 bases left between them. In germline, CDR1 is SEHNR, CDR2 FQNEAQ (reference sequence). The length of the CDR3 is 14 residues. CDR3 coding DNA: TGTGCCAGCACTCGGGCGGGGACAGCCTACGAGCAGTACTTC. Translated: CASTRAGTAYEQYF. Variable domain in full (rest from reference TRBV7-9 and TRBJ2-7): DTGVSQNPRHKITKRGQNVTFRCDPISEHNRLYWYRQTLGQGPEFLTYFQNEAQLEKSRLLSDRFSAERPKGSFSTLEIQRTEQGDSAMYLCASTRAGTAYEQYFGPGTRLTVT.

The chain combines TRBV28 with TRBJ2-5; 11 positions agree with TRBD1. With V trimmed by 5 bases and J by 5 bases, 10 bases remained unmatched. Germline loops: CDR1 MDHEN, CDR2 SYDVKM. The CDR3 totals 16 residues. CDR3 amino acids: CASSLRDRGFRETQYF. In DNA, the CDR3 is TGTGCCAGCAGTCTCCGGGACAGGGGGTTTCGGGAGACCCAGTACTTC.

V is TRBV28 and J is TRBJ1-4, with a weak D call TRBD1 (5 bases). From germline, CDR1 is MDHEN and CDR2 SYDVKM. This CDR3 is built from 15 residues. Trimming cost V 7 bases and J 5 bases, with 17 bases left between them. The CDR3 region has the DNA TGTGCCAGCATTACCCCAGGGTTAATAAATGAAAAACTGTTTTTT. It encodes CASITPGLINEKLFF.

The chain combines TRBV28 with TRBJ2-5, with D possibly being TRBD1 or TRBD2 (6 bases each). V lost 6 bases, J lost 5 bases, and 13 bases lay in between. The V gene's germline CDR1 is MDHEN and CDR2 SYDVKM. The CDR3 consists of 13 residues. This CDR3 is CASSLGGGETQYF. CDR3 sequence (DNA): TGTGCCAGCAGCTTAGGGGGAGGCGAGACCCAGTACTTC.

V gene TRBV7-2 combines with J gene TRBJ1-3, with D uncertain. This CDR3 contains 14 residues. Trimming took 5 bases from V and 0 from J, leaving 8 bases between them. Germline loops: CDR1 SGHTA, CDR2 FQGNSA. The CDR3 sequence is CASSGLTSGNTIYF. DNA of the CDR3: TGTGCCAGCAGCGGGCTGACCTCTGGAAACACCATATATTTT.

V usage is TRBV20-1 and J usage is TRBJ2-1; D uncertain. This CDR3 has 11 amino acids. From germline, CDR1 is DFQATT and CDR2 SNEGSKA (reference sequence). V dropped 3 bases and J dropped 9 bases, with 9 bases sitting between them. CDR3 sequence: CSARILSEQFF. The CDR3 DNA reads TGCAGTGCTAGGATCTTGAGTGAGCAGTTCTTC.

The chain joins TRBV6-6 to TRBJ2-7; 9 bases agree with TRBD2. The ends lost 11 bases at V and 2 bases at J; junction bases unmatched: 7. Looked up from germline, CDR1 is MNHNY and CDR2 is SVGAGI (reference sequence). The CDR3 contains 13 residues. CDR3 amino acids: CAHRAGGTYEQYF. CDR3 DNA sequence: TGTGCCCATAGAGCGGGGGGAACCTACGAGCAGTACTTC.

V and J are TRBV5-1 and TRBJ2-5; D is possibly TRBD1 (5 bases). The germline gives CDR1 SGHRS, CDR2 YFSETQ. V was cut by 0 bases and J by 4 bases, with 13 bases left in between. This CDR3 comprises 15 residues. The CDR3 DNA reads as TGCGCCAGCAGCTTGGGGCAGGGATTTGGAGAGACCCAGTACTTC. This codes for CASSLGQGFGETQYF.